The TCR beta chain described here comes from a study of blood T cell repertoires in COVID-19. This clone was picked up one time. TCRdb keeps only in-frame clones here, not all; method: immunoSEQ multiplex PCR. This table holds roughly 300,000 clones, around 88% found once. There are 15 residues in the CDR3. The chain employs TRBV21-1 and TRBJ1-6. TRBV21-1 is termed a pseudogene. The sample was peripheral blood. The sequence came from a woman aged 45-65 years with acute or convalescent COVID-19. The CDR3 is CASSNFAGRNSPLHF. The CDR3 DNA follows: TGTGCCAGCAGCAACTTCGCAGGGAGGAATTCACCCCTCCACTTT.